The clone carrying this T cell receptor beta chain was seen a handful of times. What it binds is not known. The ends were cut back, 0 bases at V and 7 bases at J, with 7 bases in the middle. The CDR3 has 13 amino acids. CDR1 is SGHNT and CDR2 is YYREEE in the germline V gene (reference sequence). While the first cohort had 600 to 800 subjects, the donors belonged to the separate validation cohort of about 110 subjects. Generated by immunoSEQ multiplex PCR, the TCRdb table keeps only in-frame clones and is missing some. The sample lists 190,000 or so clones, approximately 82% seen once, with about an eighth in the top ten. The data were taken from a study of cytomegalovirus exposure and HLA in healthy donors. Notes on the study in general: The tendency of first-cohort TCR clusters to co-occur in the 110 or so validation repertoires emerged from a later analysis. Most sequenced TCRs were rare (though some public TCRs occurred in many donors). Listed as cytomegalovirus-associated were more than 150 TCR beta chains.

Sequencing input: PBMCs. The rearrangement links TRBV5-4 to TRBJ2-2; a possible D gene is TRBD2 (5 bases). The receptor comes from a woman between 25 and 40 years old in good health and CMV-seropositive. The CDR3 nucleotides read TGTGCCAGCAGCTTGGACGAGGGCGGGGAGCTGTTTTTT. Translation: CASSLDEGGELFF.